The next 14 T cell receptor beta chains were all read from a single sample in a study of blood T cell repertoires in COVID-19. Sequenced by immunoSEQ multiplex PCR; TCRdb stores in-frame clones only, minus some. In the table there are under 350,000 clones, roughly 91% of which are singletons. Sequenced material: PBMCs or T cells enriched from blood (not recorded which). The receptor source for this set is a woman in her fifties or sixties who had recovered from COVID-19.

The CDR3 is CASSLGGLAGINNEQFF. The DNA for the CDR3 is TGTGCCAGCAGCTTAGGGGGACTAGCGGGGATTAACAATGAGCAGTTCTTC. V usage is TRBV7-9 and J usage is TRBJ2-1, with 13 positions matching TRBD2. Germline loops: CDR1 SEHNR, CDR2 FQNEAQ (reference sequence). This CDR3 is 17 amino acids long. V gave up 1 base and J gave up 5 bases; unmatched junction bases: 5.

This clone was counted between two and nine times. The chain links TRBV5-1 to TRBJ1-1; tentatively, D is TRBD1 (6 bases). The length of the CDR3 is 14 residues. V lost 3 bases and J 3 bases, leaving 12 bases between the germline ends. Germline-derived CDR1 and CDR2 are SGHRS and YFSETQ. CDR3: CASSSTGKDTEAFF. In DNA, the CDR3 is TGCGCCAGCAGCTCAACAGGGAAAGACACTGAAGCTTTCTTT.

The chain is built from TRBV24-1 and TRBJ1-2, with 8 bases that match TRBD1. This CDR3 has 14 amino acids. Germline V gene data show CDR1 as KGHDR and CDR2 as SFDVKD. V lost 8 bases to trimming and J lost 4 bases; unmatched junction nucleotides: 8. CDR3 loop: CATMTGAHFYGYTF. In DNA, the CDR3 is TGTGCCACCATGACAGGGGCCCATTTCTATGGCTACACCTTC.

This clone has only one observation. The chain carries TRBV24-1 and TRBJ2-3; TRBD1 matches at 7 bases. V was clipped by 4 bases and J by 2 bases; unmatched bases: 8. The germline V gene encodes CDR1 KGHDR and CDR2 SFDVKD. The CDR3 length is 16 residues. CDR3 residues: CATSDWGQHDTDTQYF. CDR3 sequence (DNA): TGTGCCACCAGTGACTGGGGACAGCACGACACAGATACGCAGTATTTT.

In DNA form, the CDR3 reads TGCGCCAGCAGACGATACAGGGGGCAAGAGACCCAGTACTTC. Translating it yields CASRRYRGQETQYF. The chain combines TRBV10-2 with TRBJ2-5; 8 nucleotides agree with TRBD1. This CDR3 contains 14 residues. J was trimmed by 2 bases and V by 6 bases; bases with no gene match: 5. The germline V gene has CDR1 WSHSY and CDR2 SAAADI.

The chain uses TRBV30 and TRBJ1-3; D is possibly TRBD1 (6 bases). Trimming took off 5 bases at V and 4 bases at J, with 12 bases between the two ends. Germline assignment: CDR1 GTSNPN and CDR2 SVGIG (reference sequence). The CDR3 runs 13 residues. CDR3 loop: CAWGGQGGNTIYF. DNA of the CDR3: TGTGCCTGGGGGGGGCAGGGAGGAAACACCATATATTTT. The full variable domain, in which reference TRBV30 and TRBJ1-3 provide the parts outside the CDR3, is SQTIHQWPATLVQPVGSPLSLECTVEGTSNPNLYWYRQAAGRGLQLLFYSVGIGQISSEVPQNLSASRPQDRQFILSSKKLLLSDSGFYLCAWGGQGGNTIYFGEGSWLTVV.

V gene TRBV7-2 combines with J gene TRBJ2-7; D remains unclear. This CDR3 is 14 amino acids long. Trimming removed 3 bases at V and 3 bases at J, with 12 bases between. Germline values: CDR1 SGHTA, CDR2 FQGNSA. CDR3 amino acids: CASSFPNRFYEQYF. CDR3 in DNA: TGTGCCAGCAGCTTTCCAAACAGATTCTACGAGCAGTACTTC.

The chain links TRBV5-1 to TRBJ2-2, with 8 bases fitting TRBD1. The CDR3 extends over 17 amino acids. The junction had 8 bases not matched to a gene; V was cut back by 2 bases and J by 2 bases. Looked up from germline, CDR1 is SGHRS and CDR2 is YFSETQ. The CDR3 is CASSLKDRAVNTGELFF. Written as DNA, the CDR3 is TGCGCCAGCAGCTTAAAGGACAGGGCCGTAAACACCGGGGAGCTGTTTTTT.

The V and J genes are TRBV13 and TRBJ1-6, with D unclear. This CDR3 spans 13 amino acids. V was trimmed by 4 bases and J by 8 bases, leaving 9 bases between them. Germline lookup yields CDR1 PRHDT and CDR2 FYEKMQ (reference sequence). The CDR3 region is CASSSYRDSPLHF. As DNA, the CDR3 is TGTGCCAGCAGCTCTTACAGAGATTCACCCCTCCACTTT.

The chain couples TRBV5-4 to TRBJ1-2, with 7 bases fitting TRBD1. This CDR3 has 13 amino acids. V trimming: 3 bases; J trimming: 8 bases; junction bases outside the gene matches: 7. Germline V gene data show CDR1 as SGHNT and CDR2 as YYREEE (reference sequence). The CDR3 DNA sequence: TGTGCCAGCAGCTCGACAGGGTTGGGCGGCTACACCTTC. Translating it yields CASSSTGLGGYTF.

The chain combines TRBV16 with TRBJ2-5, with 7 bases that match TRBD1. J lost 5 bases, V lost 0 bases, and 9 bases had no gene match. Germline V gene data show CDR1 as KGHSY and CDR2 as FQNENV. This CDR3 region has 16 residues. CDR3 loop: CASSQSSRQGEETQYF. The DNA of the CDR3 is TGTGCCAGCAGCCAATCTTCGCGACAGGGTGAGGAGACCCAGTACTTC.

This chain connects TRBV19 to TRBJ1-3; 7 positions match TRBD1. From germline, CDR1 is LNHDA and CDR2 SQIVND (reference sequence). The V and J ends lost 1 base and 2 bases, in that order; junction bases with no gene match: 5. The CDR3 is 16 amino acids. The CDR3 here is CASSIGPQGAGNTIYF. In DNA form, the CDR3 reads TGTGCCAGTAGTATAGGGCCCCAGGGGGCTGGAAACACCATATATTTT.

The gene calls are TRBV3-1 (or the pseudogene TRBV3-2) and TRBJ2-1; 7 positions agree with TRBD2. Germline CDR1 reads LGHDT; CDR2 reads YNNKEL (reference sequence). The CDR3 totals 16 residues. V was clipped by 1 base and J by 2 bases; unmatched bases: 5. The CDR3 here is CASSQGSLAAYNEQFF. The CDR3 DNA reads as TGTGCCAGCAGCCAAGGAAGCCTAGCGGCCTACAATGAGCAGTTCTTC.

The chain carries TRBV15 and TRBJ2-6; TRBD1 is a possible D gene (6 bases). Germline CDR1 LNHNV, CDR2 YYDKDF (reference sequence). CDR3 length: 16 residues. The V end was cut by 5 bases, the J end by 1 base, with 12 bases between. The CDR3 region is CATSVQQGSGANVLTF. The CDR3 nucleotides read TGTGCCACCAGCGTACAACAGGGTTCTGGGGCCAACGTCCTGACTTTC.